This TCR beta chain originates from a study of blood T cell repertoires in COVID-19. Authors' analysis steps: Counts of nucleated cells, estimated from reference gene primer amplification, were obtained. The protocol was immunoSEQ multiplex PCR, while the TCRdb copy is restricted to in-frame clones and leaves out a portion. The V and J calls and the clone size are those of that table, but D and trimming were determined from the DNA. The table lists just under 350,000 clones, about 90% of them singletons, with around 7.9% in the top ten. In germline, CDR1 is SGHTA, CDR2 FQGNSA. CDR3 length: 15 amino acids. V gave up 5 bases and J gave up 7 bases; unmatched junction bases: 7.

The chain couples TRBV7-2 to TRBJ2-1, with 11 bases that match TRBD2. This TCR was sampled from a woman in her sixties or seventies with COVID-19, enrolled during active disease. Sequenced: peripheral blood. The CDR3 DNA is TGTGCCAGCAGCCTAATAGCGGGGGGGCCTAATGAGCAGTTCTTC. This translates into CASSLIAGGPNEQFF.